The present TCR beta chain was sequenced within a study of persistence of HIV-infected CD4 T cells. Whole-study context: Median time on suppressive ART was seven to nine years.

Trimming took 4 bases from V and 4 from J, leaving 21 bases between them. CDR1 and CDR2 from the germline V gene are SGHRS and YFSETQ. The CDR3 is made up of 17 amino acids. An overlapping HIV-1 Gag peptide pool stimulated these cells at 0.75 to 1 ug/peptide/mL. Sorted nonresponding memory CD4+ T cells were CD40L-negative, CD69-negative, CD45RO-high. For this clone: Its matching antigen is unknown.

The immunoSEQ assay was version 4, run in survey mode. Here immunoSEQ multiplex PCR was the method, and the copy in TCRdb shows in-frame clones only, minus some. The data hold 30,000 to 35,000 clones, with roughly four fifths observed a single time. J is TRBJ1-3 and V is TRBV5-1; D is uncertain. This receptor was identified in an adult woman with HIV who was CMV-seropositive. Sequencing was performed on CD4+ T cells sorted from PBMCs after approximately 19-hour stimulation, taken from a patient who received antiretroviral therapy. The CDR3 DNA follows: TGCGCCAGCAGCGCTGGTTCCAGTGGGGAATTCGGAAACACCATATATTTT. It is translated as CASSAGSSGEFGNTIYF.